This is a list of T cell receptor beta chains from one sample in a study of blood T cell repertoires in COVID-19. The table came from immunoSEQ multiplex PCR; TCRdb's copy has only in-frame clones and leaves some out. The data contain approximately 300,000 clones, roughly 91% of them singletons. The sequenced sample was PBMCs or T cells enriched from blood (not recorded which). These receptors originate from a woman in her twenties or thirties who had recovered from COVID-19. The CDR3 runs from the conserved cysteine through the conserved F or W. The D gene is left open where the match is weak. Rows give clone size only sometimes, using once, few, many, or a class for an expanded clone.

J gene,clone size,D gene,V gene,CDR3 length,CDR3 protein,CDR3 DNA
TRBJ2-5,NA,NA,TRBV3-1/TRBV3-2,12,CASSQGGGTQYF,TGTGCCAGCAGCCAAGGAGGGGGTACCCAGTACTTC
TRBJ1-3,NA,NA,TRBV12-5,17,CASGERSPSRSGNTIYF,TGTGCTAGTGGGGAGAGGTCCCCATCCCGCTCTGGAAACACCATATATTTT
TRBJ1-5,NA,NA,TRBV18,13,CASSPGRDQPQHF,TGTGCCAGCTCACCGGGCCGAGATCAGCCCCAGCATTTT
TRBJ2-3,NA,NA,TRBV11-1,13,CASSGLRTDTQYF,TGTGCCAGCAGCGGACTACGCACAGATACGCAGTATTTT
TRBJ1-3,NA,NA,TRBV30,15,CAWSLDGTTGNTIYF,TGTGCCTGGAGCTTAGATGGGACAACTGGAAACACCATATATTTT
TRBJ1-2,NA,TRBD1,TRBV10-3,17,CAISERQGAEGNYGYTF,TGTGCCATCAGTGAGCGGCAGGGGGCAGAGGGTAACTATGGCTACACCTTC
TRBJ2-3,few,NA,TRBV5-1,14,CASSLGQSTDTQYF,TGCGCCAGCAGCCTCGGACAGAGCACAGATACGCAGTATTTT
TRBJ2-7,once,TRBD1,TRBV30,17,CAWSPGTGGWDRWEQYF,TGTGCCTGGAGCCCTGGGACAGGGGGTTGGGACCGTTGGGAGCAGTACTTC
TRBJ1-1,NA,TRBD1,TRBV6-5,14,CASSYWRQGSPLRF,TGTGCCAGCAGTTACTGGCGACAGGGAAGCCCCCTACGCTTT
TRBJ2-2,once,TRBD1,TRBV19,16,CASSRDRGPNTGELFF,TGTGCCAGTAGTCGGGACAGGGGGCCGAACACCGGGGAGCTGTTTTTT
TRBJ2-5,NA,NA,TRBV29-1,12,CSVARGQETQYF,TGCAGCGTTGCCAGGGGACAAGAGACCCAGTACTTC
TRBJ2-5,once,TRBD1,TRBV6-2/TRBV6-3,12,CASSYWDRGLYF,TGTGCCAGCAGTTACTGGGACAGGGGACTTTACTTC
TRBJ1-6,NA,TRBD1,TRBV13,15,CASSFGTGGRSPLHF,TGTGCCAGCAGCTTTGGGACAGGGGGACGTTCACCCCTCCACTTT
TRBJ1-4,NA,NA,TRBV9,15,CASSVSLIASEKLFF,TGTGCCAGCAGCGTAAGTCTGATCGCCAGTGAAAAACTGTTTTTT
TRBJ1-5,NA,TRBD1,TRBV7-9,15,CASSLSDRDNQPQHF,TGTGCCAGCAGCTTATCGGACAGGGACAATCAGCCCCAGCATTTT
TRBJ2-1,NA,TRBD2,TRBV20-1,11,CSAPAHSGRFF,TGCAGTGCTCCCGCCCATAGCGGGAGGTTCTTC
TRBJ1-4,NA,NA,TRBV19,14,CASSMRATNEKLFF,TGTGCCAGTAGTATGAGGGCAACTAATGAAAAACTGTTTTTT
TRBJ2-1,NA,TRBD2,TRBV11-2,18,CASSLRLLAGGFYNEQFF,TGTGCCAGCAGCCTCCGCCTCCTAGCGGGAGGTTTTTACAATGAGCAGTTCTTC
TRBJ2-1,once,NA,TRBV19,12,CASSTPSNEQFF,TGTGCCAGTAGTACTCCTTCCAATGAGCAGTTCTTC
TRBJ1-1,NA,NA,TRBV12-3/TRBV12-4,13,CASSLDSITEAFF,TGTGCCAGCAGTTTGGACTCTATCACTGAAGCTTTCTTT
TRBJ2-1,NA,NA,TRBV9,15,CASSVDEGIGNEQFF,TGTGCCAGCAGCGTAGACGAGGGAATCGGCAATGAGCAGTTCTTC
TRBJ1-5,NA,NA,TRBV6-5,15,CASKEEGGPNQPQHF,TGTGCCAGCAAAGAGGAGGGAGGGCCCAATCAGCCCCAGCATTTT
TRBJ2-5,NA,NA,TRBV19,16,CASSTGIDTLRETQYF,TGTGCCAGTAGTACCGGGATTGATACGCTCCGGGAGACCCAGTACTTC
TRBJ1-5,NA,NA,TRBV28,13,CASTEQGTEPQHF,TGTGCCAGCACCGAGCAGGGGACGGAACCCCAGCATTTT
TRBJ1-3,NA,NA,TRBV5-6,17,CASSYFTGGLPGNTIYF,TGTGCCAGCAGCTATTTTACCGGGGGGCTGCCCGGAAACACCATATATTTT
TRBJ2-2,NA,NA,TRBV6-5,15,CASSYGEVMTGELFF,TGTGCCAGCAGTTATGGTGAGGTGATGACCGGGGAGCTGTTTTTT
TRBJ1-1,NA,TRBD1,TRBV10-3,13,CAISHGQGTEAFF,TGTGCCATCAGCCACGGACAGGGAACTGAAGCTTTCTTT
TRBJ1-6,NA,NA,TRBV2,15,CASRESGPWESPLHF,TGTGCCAGCAGGGAATCCGGGCCCTGGGAGTCTCCCCTCCACTTT
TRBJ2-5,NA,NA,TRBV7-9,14,CASSFRVPQETQYF,TGTGCCAGCAGCTTCAGGGTACCACAAGAGACCCAGTACTTC
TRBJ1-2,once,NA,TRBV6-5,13,CASIPLQAGGYTF,TGTGCCAGCATTCCACTCCAAGCGGGTGGCTACACCTTC
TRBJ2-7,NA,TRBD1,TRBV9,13,CASSPGTGREQYF,TGTGCCAGCAGCCCGGGGACAGGGAGAGAGCAGTACTTC
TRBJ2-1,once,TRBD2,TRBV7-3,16,CASSLWSGSSYNEQFF,TGTGCCAGCAGCTTATGGAGCGGGAGCTCCTACAATGAGCAGTTCTTC
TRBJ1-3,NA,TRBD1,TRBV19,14,CASTPGTDGNTIYF,TGTGCCAGTACCCCCGGGACAGATGGAAACACCATATATTTT
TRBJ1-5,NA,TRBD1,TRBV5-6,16,CASSFGYGQAGQPQHF,TGTGCCAGCAGCTTTGGTTACGGACAGGCCGGCCAGCCCCAGCATTTT
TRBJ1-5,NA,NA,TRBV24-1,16,CATSDTFAGLNQPQHF,TGTGCCACCAGTGATACATTTGCAGGACTCAATCAGCCCCAGCATTTT
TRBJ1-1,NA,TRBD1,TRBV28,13,CASSFHRGTEAFF,TGTGCCAGCAGTTTTCACAGGGGAACTGAAGCTTTCTTT
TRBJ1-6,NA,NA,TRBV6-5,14,CASSYDNENSPLHF,TGTGCCAGCAGTTATGACAACGAGAATTCACCCCTCCACTTT
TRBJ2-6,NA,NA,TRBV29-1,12,CSVLSGANVLTF,TGCAGCGTTCTGTCTGGGGCCAACGTCCTGACTTTC
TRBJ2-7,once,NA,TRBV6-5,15,CASSYSGGTDYEQYF,TGTGCCAGCAGTTACTCGGGCGGGACGGACTACGAGCAGTACTTC
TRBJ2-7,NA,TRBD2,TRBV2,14,CASSEYRLAGEQYF,TGTGCCAGCAGTGAATATAGGCTAGCGGGAGAGCAGTACTTC
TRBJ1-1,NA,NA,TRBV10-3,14,CAISASRGNTEAFF,TGTGCCATCAGTGCAAGCAGGGGCAACACTGAAGCTTTCTTT
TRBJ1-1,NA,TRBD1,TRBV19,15,CASSSWTGEDTEAFF,TGTGCCAGTAGTAGTTGGACAGGGGAGGACACTGAAGCTTTCTTT
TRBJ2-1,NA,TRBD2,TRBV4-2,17,CASSQDLGLAVVDEQFF,TGTGCCAGCAGCCAAGATCTGGGACTAGCGGTGGTGGATGAGCAGTTCTTC
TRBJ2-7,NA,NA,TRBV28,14,CASSLGSEPYEQYF,TGTGCCAGCAGTTTAGGCAGCGAGCCTTACGAGCAGTACTTC
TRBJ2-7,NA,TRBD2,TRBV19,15,CASSRFGGGTYEQYF,TGTGCCAGTAGCAGATTCGGGGGGGGAACCTACGAGCAGTACTTC
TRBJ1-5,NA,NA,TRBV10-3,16,CAISERGTISNQPQHF,TGTGCCATCAGTGAGCGGGGGACGATTAGCAATCAGCCCCAGCATTTT
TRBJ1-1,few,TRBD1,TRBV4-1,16,CASSQPRTGGNTEAFF,TGCGCCAGCAGCCAACCCAGGACAGGAGGTAACACTGAAGCTTTCTTT
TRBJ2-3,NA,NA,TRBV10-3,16,CAISDRGQRFADTQYF,TGTGCCATCAGTGACCGAGGACAGAGGTTCGCAGATACGCAGTATTTT
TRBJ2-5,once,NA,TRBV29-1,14,CSVGYRQAQETQYF,TGCAGCGTTGGGTACCGCCAAGCACAAGAGACCCAGTACTTC
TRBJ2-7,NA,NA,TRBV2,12,CASSVQDYEQYF,TGTGCCAGCAGCGTACAGGATTACGAGCAGTACTTC
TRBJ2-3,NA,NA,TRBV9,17,CASSANSVAASTDTQYF,TGTGCCAGCAGCGCGAACTCGGTAGCGGCAAGCACAGATACGCAGTATTTT